A selection of T cell receptor beta chains follows, all from one sample in a study of regulatory T cells in long-lasting Graves disease. TCRdb itself ran the multiplex PCR reads through MiXCR, one entry per CDR3 protein. The profile shows some 430,000 distinct CDR3 sequences, roughly 21% of them singletons. Sequenced here: peripheral blood mononuclear cells (PBMCs), sampled when the disease was refractory, from a patient treated with antithyroid drugs. The receptors shown here come from a female donor with Graves disease. Both conserved end residues are part of each CDR3. A D gene is named only where the DNA matches it firmly. Clone size is stated in some rows and not others, as once, few, many or a class when expanded.

abundance: few; d_gene: NA; v_gene: TRBV6-1; j_gene: TRBJ2-7; CDR3aa: CASADTYEQYF; CDR3nt: TGTGCCAGCGCTGATACCTACGAGCAGTACTTC
abundance: few; d_gene: NA; v_gene: TRBV7-9; j_gene: TRBJ2-1; CDR3aa: CASSWPDSYNEQFF; CDR3nt: TGTGCCAGCAGCTGGCCGGACTCCTACAATGAGCAGTTCTTC
abundance: many; d_gene: NA; v_gene: TRBV7-2; j_gene: TRBJ2-5; CDR3aa: CASSSTGTVVQETQYF; CDR3nt: TGTGCCAGCAGCTCTACGGGGACGGTCGTTCAAGAGACCCAGTACTTC
abundance: NA; d_gene: NA; v_gene: TRBV24-1; j_gene: TRBJ1-1; CDR3aa: CATSDLDLDGGAFF; CDR3nt: TGTGCCACCAGTGATTTGGATTTGGACGGGGGAGCTTTCTTT
abundance: few; d_gene: TRBD1; v_gene: TRBV9; j_gene: TRBJ1-5; CDR3aa: CASSVPGQGAIGQPQHF; CDR3nt: TGTGCCAGCAGCGTCCCGGGACAGGGGGCGATAGGTCAGCCCCAGCATTTT
abundance: many; d_gene: TRBD1; v_gene: TRBV24-1; j_gene: TRBJ1-2; CDR3aa: CATSASGGTGELGGYTF; CDR3nt: TGTGCCACCAGTGCCTCGGGAGGGACAGGCGAACTGGGGGGCTACACCTTC
abundance: NA; d_gene: NA; v_gene: TRBV20-1; j_gene: TRBJ2-5; CDR3aa: CSARDGQGATETQYF; CDR3nt: TGCAGTGCTAGAGATGGGCAGGGCGCAACAGAGACCCAGTACTTC
abundance: NA; d_gene: NA; v_gene: TRBV6-9; j_gene: TRBJ2-2; CDR3aa: CASSYYPRGGTGELFF; CDR3nt: TGTGCCAGCAGTTACTATCCCAGGGGAGGGACCGGGGAGCTGTTTTTT
abundance: few; d_gene: NA; v_gene: TRBV19; j_gene: TRBJ1-1; CDR3aa: CASSPGHVAEAFF; CDR3nt: TGTGCCAGTAGTCCGGGACATGTCGCTGAAGCTTTCTTT
abundance: many; d_gene: NA; v_gene: TRBV28; j_gene: TRBJ1-2; CDR3aa: CASTIGRNYGYTF; CDR3nt: TGTGCCAGCACCATTGGACGGAACTATGGCTACACCTTC
abundance: many; d_gene: TRBD1; v_gene: TRBV19; j_gene: TRBJ1-5; CDR3aa: CASGQFLDQPQHF; CDR3nt: TGTGCCTCGGGACAGTTCCTTGATCAGCCCCAGCATTTT
abundance: NA; d_gene: TRBD1; v_gene: TRBV20-1; j_gene: TRBJ1-5; CDR3aa: CSARHQTGEGQPQHF; CDR3nt: TGCAGTGCTAGGCACCAGACAGGGGAGGGTCAGCCCCAGCATTTT
abundance: NA; d_gene: NA; v_gene: TRBV19; j_gene: TRBJ1-1; CDR3aa: CASSRPGGSTEAFF; CDR3nt: TGTGCCAGTAGTCGGCCCGGAGGGAGCACTGAAGCTTTCTTT
abundance: NA; d_gene: TRBD2; v_gene: TRBV5-4; j_gene: TRBJ2-5; CDR3aa: CASSLDPAGLAETQYF; CDR3nt: TGTGCCAGCAGCTTGGATCCAGCGGGGCTCGCGGAGACCCAGTACTTC
abundance: many; d_gene: NA; v_gene: TRBV28; j_gene: TRBJ1-1; CDR3aa: CASSSGEAFF; CDR3nt: TGTGCCAGCAGTTCGGGGGAAGCTTTCTTT
abundance: few; d_gene: NA; v_gene: TRBV6-1; j_gene: TRBJ2-5; CDR3aa: CASGEAKQYF; CDR3nt: TGTGCCAGCGGTGAGGCAAAACAGTACTTC
abundance: many; d_gene: TRBD1; v_gene: TRBV28; j_gene: TRBJ1-4; CDR3aa: CASSSRDRGGEKLFF; CDR3nt: TGTGCCAGCAGTTCTCGGGACAGGGGTGGTGAAAAACTGTTTTTT
abundance: many; d_gene: NA; v_gene: TRBV6-1; j_gene: TRBJ2-7; CDR3aa: CASSPGAEADYEQYF; CDR3nt: TGTGCCAGCAGTCCCGGGGCCGAGGCCGACTACGAGCAGTACTTC
abundance: many; d_gene: NA; v_gene: TRBV28; j_gene: TRBJ2-5; CDR3aa: CASSPGVVQETQYF; CDR3nt: TGTGCCAGCAGTCCCGGCGTGGTCCAAGAGACCCAGTACTTC
abundance: many; d_gene: TRBD1; v_gene: TRBV5-1; j_gene: TRBJ2-7; CDR3aa: CASRRQGLYEQYF; CDR3nt: TGCGCCAGCAGAAGACAGGGCCTCTACGAGCAGTACTTC
abundance: few; d_gene: NA; v_gene: TRBV5-5; j_gene: TRBJ1-2; CDR3aa: CASSLWTAESYGYTF; CDR3nt: TGTGCCAGCAGCTTGTGGACAGCAGAAAGCTATGGCTACACCTTC
abundance: NA; d_gene: NA; v_gene: TRBV3-1; j_gene: TRBJ2-3; CDR3aa: CASSQDYFRRTDTQYF; CDR3nt: TGTGCCAGCAGCCAAGATTATTTCCGCCGCACAGATACGCAGTATTTT
abundance: few; d_gene: TRBD1; v_gene: TRBV5-1; j_gene: TRBJ1-1; CDR3aa: CASSFHGTGKTEAFF; CDR3nt: TGCGCCAGCAGCTTCCACGGGACAGGGAAGACTGAAGCTTTCTTT
abundance: many; d_gene: NA; v_gene: TRBV27; j_gene: TRBJ1-1; CDR3aa: CASSLSNSANTEAFF; CDR3nt: TGTGCCAGCAGTTTATCGAACAGCGCGAACACTGAAGCTTTCTTT
abundance: NA; d_gene: NA; v_gene: TRBV30; j_gene: TRBJ2-2; CDR3aa: CAWTLGGGELFF; CDR3nt: TGTGCCTGGACGTTGGGTGGCGGGGAGCTGTTTTTT
abundance: few; d_gene: TRBD1; v_gene: TRBV19; j_gene: TRBJ1-5; CDR3aa: CATSEGDRGNQPQHF; CDR3nt: TGTGCCACCTCAGAGGGCGACAGGGGCAATCAGCCCCAGCATTTT
abundance: NA; d_gene: NA; v_gene: TRBV9; j_gene: TRBJ1-5; CDR3aa: CASSPRDSLEMPQHF; CDR3nt: TGTGCCAGCAGCCCCCGGGACTCCCTTGAAATGCCCCAGCATTTT
abundance: many; d_gene: TRBD1; v_gene: TRBV7-9; j_gene: TRBJ2-7; CDR3aa: CASSVGQHEQYF; CDR3nt: TGTGCCAGCAGCGTGGGACAGCACGAGCAGTACTTC
abundance: many; d_gene: NA; v_gene: TRBV20-1; j_gene: TRBJ1-5; CDR3aa: CSARQGNQPQHF; CDR3nt: TGCAGTGCTAGACAGGGAAATCAGCCCCAGCATTTT
abundance: many; d_gene: NA; v_gene: TRBV7-2; j_gene: TRBJ1-1; CDR3aa: CASSVGGNEAFF; CDR3nt: TGTGCCAGCAGCGTCGGGGGAAACGAGGCTTTCTTT
abundance: NA; d_gene: NA; v_gene: TRBV6-1; j_gene: TRBJ1-2; CDR3aa: CASRLPRDSTRDGYTF; CDR3nt: TGTGCCAGCAGACTACCCCGGGACTCCACAAGGGATGGCTACACCTTC
abundance: NA; d_gene: TRBD1; v_gene: TRBV5-5; j_gene: TRBJ2-5; CDR3aa: CASSPVRGQFSQETQYF; CDR3nt: TGTGCCAGCAGTCCCGTTAGGGGGCAATTTTCCCAAGAGACCCAGTACTTC
abundance: NA; d_gene: NA; v_gene: TRBV7-2; j_gene: TRBJ1-5; CDR3aa: CASNEGPPRAQPQHF; CDR3nt: TGTGCCAGCAACGAGGGACCCCCCAGGGCTCAGCCCCAGCATTTT
abundance: few; d_gene: NA; v_gene: TRBV4-1; j_gene: TRBJ1-1; CDR3aa: CASSQWGLGTEAFF; CDR3nt: TGCGCCAGCAGCCAGTGGGGGCTGGGCACTGAAGCTTTCTTT
abundance: many; d_gene: NA; v_gene: TRBV27; j_gene: TRBJ1-2; CDR3aa: CASSSNGAYYGYTF; CDR3nt: TGTGCCAGCAGTTCGAACGGGGCCTACTATGGCTACACCTTC
abundance: few; d_gene: NA; v_gene: TRBV29-1; j_gene: TRBJ1-2; CDR3aa: CSVESSYTF; CDR3nt: TGCAGCGTTGAGTCGAGCTACACCTTC
abundance: many; d_gene: TRBD2; v_gene: TRBV6-1; j_gene: TRBJ2-5; CDR3aa: CASRQSGGKETQYF; CDR3nt: TGTGCCAGCAGGCAGAGCGGGGGGAAGGAGACCCAGTACTTC
abundance: many; d_gene: NA; v_gene: TRBV28; j_gene: TRBJ1-2; CDR3aa: CASSYRAAGARRGYTF; CDR3nt: TGTGCCAGCAGTTACCGGGCAGCGGGGGCTAGACGCGGCTACACCTTC
abundance: NA; d_gene: NA; v_gene: TRBV19; j_gene: TRBJ2-1; CDR3aa: CASTSGTSYNEQFF; CDR3nt: TGTGCCAGTACGAGCGGGACATCCTACAATGAGCAGTTCTTC
abundance: once; d_gene: NA; v_gene: TRBV10-3; j_gene: TRBJ1-3; CDR3aa: CAISEFGASGNTIYF; CDR3nt: TGTGCCATCAGTGAGTTCGGGGCTTCTGGAAACACCATATATTTT
abundance: many; d_gene: NA; v_gene: TRBV29-1; j_gene: TRBJ2-5; CDR3aa: CSVDRSGKGGETQYF; CDR3nt: TGCAGCGTTGACAGAAGTGGGAAGGGAGGAGAGACCCAGTACTTC
abundance: many; d_gene: NA; v_gene: TRBV12-3/TRBV12-4; j_gene: TRBJ1-2; CDR3aa: CASSSTQGYGYTF; CDR3nt: TGTGCCAGCAGTTCTACACAGGGCTATGGCTACACCTTC
abundance: NA; d_gene: TRBD2; v_gene: TRBV10-3; j_gene: TRBJ2-7; CDR3aa: CAISEFQGGLADYEQYF; CDR3nt: TGTGCCATCAGTGAGTTCCAAGGGGGACTAGCAGATTACGAGCAGTACTTC
abundance: many; d_gene: NA; v_gene: TRBV24-1; j_gene: TRBJ2-5; CDR3aa: CATSDQGRAQETQYF; CDR3nt: TGTGCCACCAGTGATCAGGGTAGGGCCCAAGAGACCCAGTACTTC
abundance: few; d_gene: TRBD1; v_gene: TRBV7-9; j_gene: TRBJ1-6; CDR3aa: CASSLATGTGGGSPLHF; CDR3nt: TGTGCCAGCAGCTTAGCCACAGGGACAGGGGGCGGTTCACCCCTCCACTTT
abundance: few; d_gene: NA; v_gene: TRBV20-1; j_gene: TRBJ1-2; CDR3aa: CSANKGTYGYTF; CDR3nt: TGCAGTGCTAATAAGGGCACCTATGGCTACACCTTC
abundance: NA; d_gene: TRBD2; v_gene: TRBV10-3; j_gene: TRBJ2-7; CDR3aa: CAIKTRGLAGDAGYEQYF; CDR3nt: TGTGCCATCAAGACCCGCGGACTAGCGGGAGACGCGGGCTACGAGCAGTACTTC
abundance: NA; d_gene: NA; v_gene: TRBV10-3; j_gene: TRBJ2-7; CDR3aa: CAISEVGVYEQYF; CDR3nt: TGTGCCATCAGTGAGGTGGGAGTCTACGAGCAGTACTTC
abundance: many; d_gene: NA; v_gene: TRBV2; j_gene: TRBJ2-7; CDR3aa: CASMTGSYEQYF; CDR3nt: TGTGCCAGCATGACAGGATCCTACGAGCAGTACTTC
abundance: many; d_gene: TRBD1; v_gene: TRBV6-5; j_gene: TRBJ1-2; CDR3aa: CASSWDRLTYGYTF; CDR3nt: TGTGCCAGCAGTTGGGACAGATTAACCTATGGCTACACCTTC
abundance: NA; d_gene: TRBD1; v_gene: TRBV27; j_gene: TRBJ1-1; CDR3aa: CASRYEQGAEAFF; CDR3nt: TGTGCCAGCCGTTACGAACAGGGGGCTGAAGCTTTCTTT
abundance: NA; d_gene: TRBD2; v_gene: TRBV2; j_gene: TRBJ2-3; CDR3aa: CASSWTGTSGGTDTQYF; CDR3nt: TGTGCCAGCAGTTGGACCGGGACTAGCGGGGGCACAGATACGCAGTATTTT
abundance: many; d_gene: TRBD1; v_gene: TRBV12-3/TRBV12-4; j_gene: TRBJ1-5; CDR3aa: CASRGTGRRCIGNQPQHF; CDR3nt: TGTGCCAGCAGGGGGACAGGGCGCAGGTGTATCGGCAATCAGCCCCAGCATTTT
abundance: many; d_gene: NA; v_gene: TRBV6-1; j_gene: TRBJ2-5; CDR3aa: CATISETQYF; CDR3nt: TGTGCCACCATTTCAGAGACCCAGTACTTC
abundance: many; d_gene: NA; v_gene: TRBV11-3; j_gene: TRBJ1-5; CDR3aa: CASSLSPGPTCNQPQHF; CDR3nt: TGTGCCAGCAGCTTAAGCCCGGGACCGACATGCAATCAGCCCCAGCATTTT